These 29 T cell receptor beta chains were sequenced from one sample in a study of cytomegalovirus exposure and HLA in healthy donors. Generated by immunoSEQ multiplex PCR, the TCRdb table keeps only in-frame clones and is missing some. The table shows roughly 250,000 clones, with 90% occurring only once. Sequenced input: PBMCs. The source of these receptors is a woman younger than 30 in good health and CMV-seronegative.

A single count supports this clone. The chain recombines TRBV4-1 with TRBJ1-5; unclear D gene. Germline CDR1 and CDR2: MGHRA and YSYEKL. There are 15 residues in the CDR3. Deletions cut 0 bases from V and 1 base from J, with 7 bases between. The CDR3 sequence is CASSQEYVSNQPQHF. The CDR3 DNA sequence: TGCGCCAGCAGCCAAGAGTATGTCAGCAATCAGCCCCAGCATTTT.

CDR3 DNA: TGTGCCAGCAGTCCGCTACTAGCCTCCTACGAGCAGTACGTC. It translates to CASSPLLASYEQYV. The rearrangement joins TRBV28 to TRBJ2-7, with D tentatively TRBD2 (6 bases). There are 14 residues in the CDR3. CDR1 and CDR2 from the germline V gene are MDHEN and SYDVKM. Trimming cost V 5 bases and J 0 bases, with 11 bases left between them.

The chain recombines TRBV4-3 with TRBJ1-2, with D maybe TRBD1 (5 bases). The CDR3 extends over 15 amino acids. The V and J ends lost 2 bases and 6 bases respectively, with 16 bases between them. Looked up from germline, CDR1 is LGHNA and CDR2 is YSLEER. The CDR3 sequence is CASSQSPPGRDGYTF. CDR3 nucleotides: TGCGCCAGCAGCCAAAGTCCACCAGGGAGGGATGGCTACACCTTC.

The chain has TRBV7-3 and TRBJ2-2; D unclear. The CDR3 is 15 residues long. From germline, CDR1 is SGHTA and CDR2 FQGTGA. The V gene lost 2 bases and the J gene lost 2 bases, with 9 bases spanning the gap. The CDR3 bases are TGTGCCAGCAGCTTAGGGTTACTAAACACCGGGGAGCTGTTTTTT. Its translation is CASSLGLLNTGELFF. The full variable domain, completed using reference TRBV7-3 and TRBJ2-2, is GAGVSQTPSNKVTEKGKYVELRCDPISGHTALYWYRQSLGQGPEFLIYFQGTGAADDSGLPNDRFFAVRPEGSVSTLKIQRTERGDSAVYLCASSLGLLNTGELFFGEGSRLTVL.

The genes are TRBV29-1 and TRBJ2-7, with D possibly being TRBD1 (6 bases). With 3 bases removed from V and 3 bases from J, the gap between germline ends came to 15 bases. The V gene's germline CDR1 is SQVTM and CDR2 ANQGSEA. The CDR3 runs 14 residues. This CDR3 is CSVELTGLGYEQYF. The CDR3 DNA is TGCAGCGTTGAGCTTACAGGGTTGGGCTACGAGCAGTACTTC.

The rearrangement links TRBV28 to TRBJ1-2, with a weak D call TRBD1 (6 bases). V was cut by 4 bases and J by 3 bases, with 6 bases left in between. Germline V CDR1 and CDR2: MDHEN, SYDVKM. The CDR3 length is 12 residues. CDR3 DNA sequence: TGTGCCAGCAGTTACAGGGACTATGGCTACACCTTC. Translation gives CASSYRDYGYTF.

The V call is TRBV28, the J call TRBJ1-1; D perhaps matches TRBD1 (5 bases). The CDR3 sequence is 16 residues long. Germline V gene lookup returns CDR1 MDHEN and CDR2 SYDVKM. V was trimmed by 4 bases and J by 2 bases, leaving 17 bases between them. CDR3: CASSSEVVTANTEAFF. The CDR3 DNA reads as TGTGCCAGCAGTTCCGAAGTTGTGACAGCCAACACTGAAGCTTTCTTT.

The V gene is TRBV27, the J gene TRBJ1-1, with 11 bases matching TRBD1. The CDR3 is 15 amino acids. Per the germline V gene, CDR1 is MNHEY and CDR2 is SMNVEV (reference sequence). V lost 8 bases, J lost 4 bases, and 9 bases stayed unmatched. The CDR3 loop is CASGLLGQGATEAFF. In DNA, the CDR3 is TGTGCCAGCGGCCTCCTCGGACAGGGGGCCACTGAAGCTTTCTTT.

This rearrangement joins TRBV5-4 to TRBJ1-1; a weak D match, TRBD1 (5 bases). The CDR3 is 15 amino acids. Germline lookup yields CDR1 SGHNT and CDR2 YYREEE (reference sequence). Trimming left V 0 bases short and J 5 bases short, with 14 bases between. DNA of the CDR3: TGTGCCAGCAGCTTGGCGGGGGGACTGGGTACTGAAGCTTTCTTT. Translation: CASSLAGGLGTEAFF.

The chain links TRBV6-5 to TRBJ2-3; maybe TRBD2 (5 bases). V was trimmed by 6 bases and J by 3 bases, leaving 13 bases between them. There are 14 residues in the CDR3. Per germline, CDR1 MNHEY and CDR2 SVGAGI. The CDR3 sequence: CASSRAVETDTQYF. The CDR3 region has the DNA TGTGCCAGCAGCAGAGCGGTGGAAACAGATACGCAGTATTTT.

The rearrangement uses TRBV27 and TRBJ1-4; no reliable D call. CDR3 size: 11 residues. Trimming removed 3 bases from V and 7 bases from J, with 3 bases in between. The germline V gene encodes CDR1 MNHEY and CDR2 SMNVEV (reference sequence). CDR3 sequence (DNA): TGTGCCAGCAGTTTCGGTGAAAAACTGTTTTTT. The encoded protein is CASSFGEKLFF.

The chain recombines TRBV7-2 with TRBJ2-1, with 7 bases identical to TRBD1. Germline loops: CDR1 SGHTA, CDR2 FQGNSA. V lost 6 bases and J lost 1; bases outside the gene matches: 6. CDR3 length: 15 amino acids. CDR3 protein: CASRRTGQSYNEQFF. The CDR3 coding sequence is TGTGCCAGCAGGAGAACGGGACAGTCCTACAATGAGCAGTTCTTC.

This clone was counted once. This chain joins TRBV2 and TRBJ1-4; 8 nucleotides align to TRBD1. Looked up from germline, CDR1 is SNHLY and CDR2 is FYNNEI. Unmatched junction bases numbered 6, after V lost 3 bases and J lost 6 bases. The CDR3 extends over 15 amino acids. As DNA, the CDR3 is TGTGCCAGCAGTGACGGACAGGGCGGACATGAAAAACTGTTTTTT. It translates to CASSDGQGGHEKLFF. The variable domain in full, completed from reference TRBV2 and TRBJ1-4, reads EPEVTQTPSHQVTQMGQEVILRCVPISNHLYFYWYRQILGQKVEFLVSFYNNEISEKSEIFDDQFSVERPDGSNFTLKIRSTKLEDSAMYFCASSDGQGGHEKLFFGSGTQLSVL.

The rearrangement uses TRBV10-3 and TRBJ1-4, with a weak D call TRBD1 (6 bases). Germline V gene sequence: CDR1 ENHRY, CDR2 SYGVKD. The CDR3 has 15 residues. Trimming shortened V by 6 bases and J by 3 bases, and 14 bases separated the two germline ends. Here the CDR3 DNA reads TGTGCCATCAGCGAAGGACAGTCCCCTAATGAAAAACTGTTTTTT. Amino acid sequence: CAISEGQSPNEKLFF.

The CDR3 spells CASTMTGTNTEAFF. In DNA, the CDR3 is TGTGCCAGCACCATGACAGGGACGAACACTGAAGCTTTCTTT. This rearrangement joins TRBV5-4 to TRBJ1-1, with TRBD1 identical over 7 bases. In germline, CDR1 is SGHNT, CDR2 YYREEE (reference sequence). After removal of 6 bases from V and 1 base from J, the junction contained 6 bases not matched to a gene. CDR3 length: 14 residues.

The chain employs TRBV4-3 and TRBJ1-1; D not resolved. Looked up from germline, CDR1 is LGHNA and CDR2 is YSLEER. CDR3 length: 16 residues. V was clipped by 0 bases and J by 0 bases, with 11 bases between them. The chain's CDR3 is CASSQDKQVMNTEAFF. The CDR3, as DNA: TGCGCCAGCAGCCAAGATAAGCAGGTCATGAACACTGAAGCTTTCTTT.

This chain links TRBV18 with TRBJ2-3, with D perhaps matching TRBD2 (6 bases). This CDR3 is 14 amino acids long. The V end was cut by 3 bases, the J end by 3 bases, with 10 bases between. CDR1 and CDR2 from the germline V gene are KGHSH and LQKENI. The CDR3 loop reads CASSPGEVTDTQYF. CDR3 nucleotide sequence: TGTGCCAGCTCACCGGGGGAGGTGACAGATACGCAGTATTTT.

The chain joins TRBV6-5 to TRBJ2-7; 8 bases fit TRBD1. Looked up from germline, CDR1 is MNHEY and CDR2 is SVGAGI. This CDR3 contains 14 residues. V lost 5 bases to trimming and J lost 5 bases; unmatched junction nucleotides: 8. The chain's CDR3 is CASSTGGGGDEQYV. CDR3 nucleotide sequence: TGTGCCAGCAGTACAGGGGGTGGCGGGGACGAGCAGTACGTC.

This chain joins TRBV28 and TRBJ1-2; TRBD1 might be the D (6 bases). CDR3 size: 14 residues. V lost 3 bases to trimming and J lost 2 bases, with 10 bases between them. The germline V gene encodes CDR1 MDHEN and CDR2 SYDVKM. As DNA, the CDR3 is TGTGCCAGCAGTTTCCGTCAGGGGAACTATGGCTACACCTTC. Protein product: CASSFRQGNYGYTF.

This clone occurred a few times. This rearrangement joins TRBV6-1 to TRBJ1-5; D not resolved. V was cut by 1 base and J by 3 bases, with 10 bases left in between. This CDR3 has 15 amino acids. Germline values: CDR1 MNHNS, CDR2 SASEGT. In DNA form, the CDR3 reads TGTGCCAGCAGTGAAGGGGCAGGTTACAATCAGCCCCAGCATTTT. Translating it yields CASSEGAGYNQPQHF.

This chain links TRBV5-1 with TRBJ1-3; D gene uncertain. The germline CDR1 and CDR2 sequences are SGHRS and YFSETQ. The V end was cut by 4 bases, the J end by 0 bases, with 14 bases between. This CDR3 is built from 16 residues. The CDR3 sequence is CASSPLPRASGNTIYF. CDR3 in DNA: TGCGCCAGCAGCCCCCTACCCCGAGCCTCTGGAAACACCATATATTTT.

Only a few counts were recorded for this clone. The rearrangement links TRBV2 to TRBJ2-5, with 13 positions matching TRBD2. This CDR3 is 15 amino acids long. The junction had 7 bases not matched to a gene; V was cut back by 7 bases and J by 5 bases. CDR1 and CDR2 (germline): SNHLY, FYNNEI. The CDR3 loop is CASKLVLAGGETQYF. CDR3 in DNA: TGTGCCAGCAAGTTGGTACTAGCGGGGGGGGAGACCCAGTACTTC.

This chain links TRBV5-1 with TRBJ1-2; 7 nucleotides align to TRBD1. V trimming: 1 base; J trimming: 4 bases; junction bases outside the gene matches: 10. The CDR3 is 16 amino acids. The germline V gene has CDR1 SGHRS and CDR2 YFSETQ. The CDR3 coding sequence is TGCGCCAGCAGCTTGTCCTATACAGGGGCGGCCTATGGCTACACCTTC. Amino acid sequence: CASSLSYTGAAYGYTF.

The rearrangement joins TRBV11-2 to TRBJ1-1; TRBD1 is a possible D gene (5 bases). The CDR3 is 13 residues long. The V gene's germline CDR1 is SGHAT and CDR2 FQNNGV. The V gene lost 5 bases and the J gene lost 0 bases, with 7 bases spanning the gap. The CDR3 sequence is CASSGQVNTEAFF. The CDR3 region has the DNA TGTGCCAGCAGCGGACAAGTGAACACTGAAGCTTTCTTT.

The genes are TRBV5-1 and TRBJ2-7, with TRBD1 identical over 9 bases. In germline, CDR1 is SGHRS, CDR2 YFSETQ. This CDR3 is 14 amino acids long. The ends lost 9 bases at V and 5 bases at J; junction bases unmatched: 12. The CDR3 here is CATRMGTGSNEQYF. In DNA form, the CDR3 reads TGCGCCACCAGAATGGGGACAGGGTCCAACGAGCAGTACTTC.

The chain has TRBV7-8 and TRBJ2-2; 10 bases are a match to TRBD1. Germline V gives CDR1 SGHVS, CDR2 FQNEAQ. The CDR3 consists of 16 residues. Trimming took 2 bases from V and 5 from J; bases not matched to a gene: 5. CDR3 amino acids: CASSLRQGALTGELFF. CDR3 nucleotide sequence: TGTGCCAGCAGCTTACGACAGGGGGCGCTGACCGGGGAGCTGTTTTTT.

This clone was picked up a small number of times. The chain is built from TRBV28 and TRBJ2-1, with 9 bases matching TRBD2. The CDR3 covers 16 residues. With 1 base clipped from V and 9 bases from J, the junction kept 10 bases outside the gene matches. Per the germline V gene, CDR1 is MDHEN and CDR2 is SYDVKM. The CDR3 DNA is TGTGCCAGCAGTTTATCTTCTAGCGGGGCGGTTATTGAGCAGTTCTTC. It specifies CASSLSSSGAVIEQFF.

The chain employs TRBV5-4 and TRBJ2-2, with 8 bases identical to TRBD1. Losses at the gene ends were 4 bases for V and 4 bases for J; bases not matched to a gene: 9. Per germline, CDR1 SGHNT and CDR2 YYREEE (reference sequence). The CDR3 totals 16 residues. CDR3 loop: CASSPRQGSVTGELFF. The CDR3, as DNA: TGTGCCAGCAGCCCTAGACAGGGGTCGGTCACCGGGGAGCTGTTTTTT.

This chain links TRBV4-1 with TRBJ1-1; D unclear. Per the germline V gene, CDR1 is MGHRA and CDR2 is YSYEKL. CDR3 size: 14 residues. Trimming shortened V by 0 bases and J by 0 bases, and 5 bases separated the two germline ends. DNA for the CDR3: TGCGCCAGCAGCCAAGATCCGTTGAACACTGAAGCTTTCTTT. Its translation: CASSQDPLNTEAFF.